The 15 T cell receptor beta chains reported below all come from one sample, sequenced in a study of shared clonotypes between healthy human individuals. Assay used: immunoSEQ multiplex PCR; TCRdb lists only in-frame clones, some missing. The table lists under 1,100,000 clones, roughly 74% of them singletons. Sequencing used memory CD4+ T cells from PBMCs. Subset: CD45RA-negative fraction. These TCRs come from a man younger than 35 in good health. Some clones in this sample may be carry-over from other donors' samples.

The sample holds one count of this clone. The chain couples TRBV5-1 to TRBJ2-3, with D hard to call. Germline V gene data show CDR1 as SGHRS and CDR2 as YFSETQ. CDR3 length: 15 amino acids. The germline V and J ends were trimmed by 0 bases and 1 base, with 9 bases remaining between them. The DNA for the CDR3 is TGCGCCAGCAGCTTGGGGCTCCTGGGCACAGATACGCAGTATTTT. Residues: CASSLGLLGTDTQYF.

The sample holds a few counts of this clone. The chain is built from TRBV7-8 and TRBJ1-1; D gene unclear. The CDR3 sequence is 14 residues long. CDR1 SGHVS and CDR2 FQNEAQ come from the germline V gene. V lost 4 bases, J lost 1 base, and 10 bases lay in between. The CDR3 sequence is CASSSGRGNTEAFF. DNA of the CDR3: TGTGCCAGCAGCTCCGGACGTGGGAACACTGAAGCTTTCTTT.

The CDR3 reads CASGLDLSSSYNEQFF. The CDR3 DNA is TGCGCCAGCGGATTAGACTTGTCAAGCTCCTACAATGAGCAGTTCTTC. This chain uses TRBV4-3 with TRBJ2-1, with D uncertain. The CDR3 covers 16 residues. Trimming left V 8 bases short and J 0 bases short, with 17 bases between. Germline V gene sequence: CDR1 LGHNA, CDR2 YSLEER.

This chain links TRBV2 with TRBJ1-2; 9 nucleotides align to TRBD1. The trim removed 3 bases at V and 2 bases at J, leaving 4 bases unmatched. Germline assignment: CDR1 SNHLY and CDR2 FYNNEI. The CDR3 runs to 15 residues. This CDR3 is CASSEGGTGNYGYTF. As DNA, the CDR3 is TGTGCCAGCAGTGAGGGGGGGACAGGGAACTATGGCTACACCTTC.

A word on this clone: One base away lies a much larger clone, so this may be a sequencing read error. The chain links TRBV11-2 to TRBJ2-5; 10 nucleotides line up with TRBD2. J lost 4 bases, V lost 4 bases, and 6 bases had no gene match. The CDR3 extends over 15 amino acids. The V gene's germline CDR1 is SGHAT and CDR2 FQNNGV. Here the CDR3 reads CASSSLAGEGETQYF. The CDR3 DNA is TGTGCCAGCAGCTCCCTAGCGGGAGAAGGAGAGACCCAGTACTTC.

This CDR3 reads CSAGFIATDTQYF. As DNA, the CDR3 is TGCAGCGCCGGGTTCATTGCCACAGATACGCAGTATTTT. The genes are TRBV29-1 and TRBJ2-3; no reliable D call. Per germline, CDR1 SQVTM and CDR2 ANQGSEA. V lost 7 bases and J lost 2, with 13 bases in between. The CDR3 length is 13 residues.

This sequence joins TRBV5-1 and TRBJ1-1; possibly TRBD1 for D (5 bases). The CDR3 spans 14 residues. The germline V gene encodes CDR1 SGHRS and CDR2 YFSETQ. V dropped 0 bases and J dropped 6 bases, with 12 bases sitting between them. The CDR3 nucleotides read TGCGCCAGCAGCTTGGATCAGGGTAGGGCTGAAGCTTTCTTT. Translated, it gives CASSLDQGRAEAFF.

V is TRBV14 and J is TRBJ2-1, with a weak D call TRBD1 (7 bases). Germline assignment: CDR1 SGHDN and CDR2 FVKESK. V gave up 4 bases and J gave up 9 bases, with 13 bases separating them. CDR3 length: 13 residues. CDR3: CASSRNRGGEQFF. CDR3 nucleotide sequence: TGTGCCAGCAGCCGGAACAGGGGAGGTGAGCAGTTCTTC.

Regarding this clone: Distinct nucleotide sequences in the sample also encode this CDR3. The V gene is TRBV28, the J gene TRBJ1-2, with D possibly TRBD1 on 5 matching bases. The V gene lost 5 bases and the J gene lost 5 bases, with 12 bases spanning the gap. This CDR3 has 13 amino acids. Germline CDR1 and CDR2: MDHEN and SYDVKM. The CDR3 sequence is CASSLRGGYGYTF. The CDR3 DNA follows: TGTGCCAGCAGTCTCCGCGGGGGGTATGGCTACACCTTC.

On this clone itself: This specimen includes other DNA sequences encoding the same CDR3. The V gene is TRBV29-1, the J gene TRBJ2-1, with TRBD1 matching 11 bases. V trimming: 6 bases; J trimming: 7 bases; junction bases outside the gene matches: 8. Germline V gives CDR1 SQVTM, CDR2 ANQGSEA. This CDR3 is 14 amino acids long. The CDR3 region is CSVGRGTGGNEQFF. CDR3 coding DNA: TGCAGCGTGGGACGGGGGACAGGGGGTAATGAGCAGTTCTTC.

J is TRBJ1-4 and V is TRBV18, with D perhaps TRBD1 (5 bases). The V and J ends lost 5 bases and 0 bases respectively, with 13 bases between them. The length of the CDR3 is 16 residues. CDR1 is KGHSH, CDR2 LQKENI, per germline. Here the CDR3 reads CASSFRQSATNEKLFF. In nucleotides, the CDR3 is TGTGCCAGCTCATTTCGACAGTCTGCAACTAATGAAAAACTGTTTTTT.

This clone was counted ten times or more. This same CDR3 is encoded by further DNA sequences in the sample. The J gene is TRBJ1-2, the V gene TRBV7-2; TRBD1 is a possible D gene (6 bases). The CDR3 has 13 residues. CDR1 SGHTA and CDR2 FQGNSA come from the germline V gene. The germline V and J ends were trimmed by 6 bases and 4 bases, with 12 bases remaining between them. CDR3 loop: CASSQGLGYGYTF. DNA of the CDR3: TGTGCCAGCAGTCAGGGGCTAGGCTATGGCTACACCTTC.

J is TRBJ1-1 and V is TRBV28, with D tentatively TRBD1 (6 bases). CDR1 is MDHEN and CDR2 is SYDVKM in the germline V gene. Between the trimmed V and J ends, which lost 0 bases and 1 base, there was a span of 12 bases. The CDR3 totals 16 residues. Here the CDR3 DNA reads TGTGCCAGCAGTTTATGGGGCAGGGGCAAGAACACTGAAGCTTTCTTT. This translates into CASSLWGRGKNTEAFF. The variable domain in full, completed from reference TRBV28 and TRBJ1-1, reads DVKVTQSSRYLVKRTGEKVFLECVQDMDHENMFWYRQDPGLGLRLIYFSYDVKMKEKGDIPEGYSVSREKKERFSLILESASTNQTSMYLCASSLWGRGKNTEAFFGQGTRLTVV.

With regard to this clone: Other nucleotide sequences in the sample specify the same CDR3. V is TRBV19 and J is TRBJ1-5; the D is unclear. Germline V gives CDR1 LNHDA, CDR2 SQIVND (reference sequence). V gave up 1 base and J gave up 4 bases, with 8 bases separating them. This CDR3 is 14 amino acids long. The CDR3 DNA reads TGTGCCAGTAGTATAGGGACCGGGAATCAGCCCCAGCATTTT. Its protein is CASSIGTGNQPQHF.

V and J are TRBV9 and TRBJ2-7, with 10 nucleotides matching TRBD1. The length of the CDR3 is 16 residues. With V trimmed by 4 bases and J by 0 bases, 7 bases remained unmatched. Germline loops: CDR1 SGDLS, CDR2 YYNGEE. CDR3 loop: CASSQGTGAYSYEQYF. The CDR3 bases are TGTGCCAGCAGCCAGGGGACAGGGGCGTACTCCTACGAGCAGTACTTC.